Each of the 12 T cell receptor beta chains below was sequenced from the same sample in a study of T cells after yellow fever vaccination. TCRdb ran MiXCR on the 5' RACE reads and lists one entry per CDR3 protein. The sample lists hundreds of thousands of distinct CDR3 sequences, about 8.7% occurring once. Material: PBMCs, obtained on the day of the first yellow fever vaccination. The receptors here all came from a young man who received the YFV17D yellow fever vaccine.

The chain recombines TRBV6-1 with TRBJ2-7, with a weak D call TRBD1 (5 bases). This CDR3 is built from 13 residues. Looked up from germline, CDR1 is MNHNS and CDR2 is SASEGT. With 9 bases removed from V and 4 bases from J, the gap between germline ends came to 16 bases. The CDR3 DNA follows: TGTGCCAGGAGGACATTAAACGTTTACGAGCAGTACGTC. This encodes CARRTLNVYEQYV.

The chain has TRBV5-1 and TRBJ2-2; D may be TRBD1 (6 bases). Trimming removed 0 bases at V and 4 bases at J, with 13 bases between. CDR1 SGHRS and CDR2 YFSETQ come from the germline V gene. The CDR3 has 16 residues. CDR3 DNA: TGCGCCAGCAGCTTGGCGGGACACCCGGGCACCGGGGAGCTGTTTTTT. This gives the protein CASSLAGHPGTGELFF.

The chain joins TRBV6-2 or TRBV6-3 to TRBJ2-1; perhaps TRBD1 as D (5 bases). Looked up from germline, CDR1 is MNHEY and CDR2 is SVGEGT. V shed 2 bases and J shed 3 bases, with 14 bases lying between them. The CDR3 is made up of 16 amino acids. The CDR3 spells CASSYHRTRSYNEQFF. The CDR3 nucleotides are TGTGCCAGCAGTTACCACCGGACACGGAGCTACAATGAGCAGTTCTTC.

The V and J genes are TRBV20-1 and TRBJ1-2; D remains unclear. The germline V and J ends were trimmed by 6 bases and 11 bases, with 13 bases remaining between them. Germline V gene data show CDR1 as DFQATT and CDR2 as SNEGSKA (reference sequence). The CDR3 runs to 10 residues. CDR3 sequence (DNA): TGCAGTGCCCGTCCTTCGGGGTACACCTTC. Residues: CSARPSGYTF.

This clonotype was observed a few times. The genes are TRBV7-9 and TRBJ1-1, with 9 bases identical to TRBD1. After removal of 1 base from V and 2 bases from J, the junction contained 2 bases not matched to a gene. The CDR3 is made up of 15 amino acids. Germline loops: CDR1 SEHNR, CDR2 FQNEAQ (reference sequence). The CDR3 sequence: CASSLGTGVNTEAFF. CDR3 DNA sequence: TGTGCCAGCAGCTTAGGGACAGGGGTCAACACTGAAGCTTTCTTT.

This clonotype was counted many times. The chain couples TRBV11-2 to TRBJ2-2, with D uncertain. Germline loops: CDR1 SGHAT, CDR2 FQNNGV. V was clipped by 5 bases and J by 6 bases, with 16 bases between them. The CDR3 length is 15 residues. This CDR3 is CASSPPVSRPGELFF. CDR3 DNA sequence: TGTGCCAGCAGCCCCCCCGTGTCCCGTCCCGGGGAGCTGTTTTTT.

In its sample, this clonotype was seen many times. This sequence joins TRBV12-3 or TRBV12-4 and TRBJ2-1; 9 bases fit TRBD2. V shed 6 bases, J shed 2 bases, and the junction held 2 bases outside the gene matches. The CDR3 contains 14 residues. The CDR3 sequence: CASRQRGAYNEQFF. In nucleotides, the CDR3 is TGTGCCAGCAGACAGCGGGGGGCCTACAATGAGCAGTTCTTC.

The chain has TRBV6-2 or TRBV6-3 and TRBJ1-1; no reliable D call. The CDR3 covers 14 residues. V dropped 2 bases and J dropped 5 bases, with 12 bases sitting between them. Germline CDR1 reads MNHEY; CDR2 reads SVGEGT. The CDR3 region has the DNA TGTGCCAGCAGTTACCCTCCATGGGGAACTGAAGCTTTCTTT. This sequence encodes CASSYPPWGTEAFF.

This clonotype was found a few times. The gene calls are TRBV5-1 and TRBJ1-2; the D gene is possibly TRBD1 (5 bases). Deletions cut 6 bases from V and 8 bases from J, with 23 bases between. Germline V gene lookup returns CDR1 SGHRS and CDR2 YFSETQ. This CDR3 has 15 amino acids. This CDR3 reads CASNRQWGREDGYTF. As DNA, the CDR3 is TGCGCCAGCAACCGACAGTGGGGGAGAGAGGACGGCTACACCTTC.

The V gene is TRBV29-1, the J gene TRBJ2-3; no firm D call. Trimming cost V 7 bases and J 6 bases, with 14 bases left between them. Germline CDR1 SQVTM, CDR2 ANQGSEA. The CDR3 length is 12 residues. The CDR3 DNA follows: TGCAGCGCAAGACTGCCTGGGGATACGCAGTATTTT. Its translation: CSARLPGDTQYF.

This clonotype was detected many times. V gene TRBV7-3 combines with J gene TRBJ2-3, with D possibly being TRBD1 (6 bases). The CDR3 is 15 amino acids. Per the germline V gene, CDR1 is SGHTA and CDR2 is FQGTGA. The V end lost 1 base, the J end lost 2 bases, and 10 bases lay between the germline ends. The CDR3 coding sequence is TGTGCCAGCAGCTTAAGGACAGCTTCCACAGATACGCAGTATTTT. Protein: CASSLRTASTDTQYF.

Only a few counts were recorded for this clonotype. The rearrangement uses TRBV5-8 and TRBJ2-3, with unresolved D. The CDR3 length is 15 residues. The V end lost 1 base, the J end lost 3 bases, and 12 bases lay between the germline ends. The germline V gene encodes CDR1 SGHTS and CDR2 YDEGEE. CDR3 DNA: TGTGCCAGCAGCTTGCTTCCGGGCTATACAGATACGCAGTATTTT. It specifies CASSLLPGYTDTQYF.